This TCR beta chain was sequenced for a study of CD8+CD57+ T cells in acquired aplastic anemia. Notes on this clonotype: The antigen is undetermined.

The study, taken as a whole, reports: No significant difference in CD8+ Simpson's diversity was found between patients and controls.

This CDR3 region has 15 residues. V dropped 6 bases and J dropped 4; count of bases not matched to a gene: 11. Genomic DNA constituted the template upon which TCR beta VDJ and CDR3 profiling was performed. MiXCR, applied by TCRdb to the reads, yields one record per CDR3 protein. The sample holds 150,000 to 200,000 distinct CDR3 sequences, 55% to 80% seen once. The sequenced sample consisted of sorted CD4+, CD8+, or CD8+CD57+ T cells (not recorded which) from PBMCs. This sequence was found in a human donor in good health. This chain connects TRBV12-3 or TRBV12-4 to TRBJ2-7; TRBD1 aligns across 8 bases. Here the CDR3 reads CASRSSGTGTYEQYF. The CDR3 DNA sequence: TGTGCCAGCAGGTCCTCCGGGACAGGTACTTACGAGCAGTACTTC.